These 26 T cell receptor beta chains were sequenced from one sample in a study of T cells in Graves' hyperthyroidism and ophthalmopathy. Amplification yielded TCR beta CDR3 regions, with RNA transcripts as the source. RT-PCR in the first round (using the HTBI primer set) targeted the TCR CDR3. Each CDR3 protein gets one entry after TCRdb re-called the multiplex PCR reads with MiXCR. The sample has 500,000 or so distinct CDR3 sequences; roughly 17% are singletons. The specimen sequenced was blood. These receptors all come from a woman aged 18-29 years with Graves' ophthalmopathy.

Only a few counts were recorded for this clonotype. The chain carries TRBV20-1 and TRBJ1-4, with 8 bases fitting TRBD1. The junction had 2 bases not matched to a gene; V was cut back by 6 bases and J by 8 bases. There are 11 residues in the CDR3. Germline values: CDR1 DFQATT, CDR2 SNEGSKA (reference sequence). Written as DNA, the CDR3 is TGCAGTGCGGGACAGGAAGAAAAACTGTTTTTT. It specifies CSAGQEEKLFF.

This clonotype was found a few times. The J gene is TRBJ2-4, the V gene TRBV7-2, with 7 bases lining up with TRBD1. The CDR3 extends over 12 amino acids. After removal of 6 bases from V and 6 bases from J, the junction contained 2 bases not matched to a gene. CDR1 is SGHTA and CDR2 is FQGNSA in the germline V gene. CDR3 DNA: TGTGCCAGCAGTCGACAGGGAAACATTCAGTACTTC. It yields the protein CASSRQGNIQYF.

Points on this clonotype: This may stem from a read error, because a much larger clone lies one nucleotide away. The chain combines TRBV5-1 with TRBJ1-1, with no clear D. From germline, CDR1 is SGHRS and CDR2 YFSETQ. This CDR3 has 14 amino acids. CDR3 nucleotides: TGCGCCAGCAGCTTCTCAGACCTGAACACTGAAGCTTCCTTT. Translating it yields CASSFSDLNTEASF.

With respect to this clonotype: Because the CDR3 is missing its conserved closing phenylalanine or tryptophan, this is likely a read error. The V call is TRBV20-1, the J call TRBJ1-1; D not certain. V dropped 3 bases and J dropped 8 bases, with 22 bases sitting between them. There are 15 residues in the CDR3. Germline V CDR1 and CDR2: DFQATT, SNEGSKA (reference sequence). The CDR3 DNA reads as TGCAGTGCTAGTACGGGGAGTCCCAACACTGTGGAAGCTTTCATT. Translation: CSASTGSPNTVEAFI.

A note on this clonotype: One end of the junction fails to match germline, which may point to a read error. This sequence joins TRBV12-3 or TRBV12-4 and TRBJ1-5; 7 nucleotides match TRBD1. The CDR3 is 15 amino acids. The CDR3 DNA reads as TGTGCCAGCAGATCCGGGACAGCTAGCCATCAGCCCCAGCATTTT. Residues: CASRSGTASHQPQHF.

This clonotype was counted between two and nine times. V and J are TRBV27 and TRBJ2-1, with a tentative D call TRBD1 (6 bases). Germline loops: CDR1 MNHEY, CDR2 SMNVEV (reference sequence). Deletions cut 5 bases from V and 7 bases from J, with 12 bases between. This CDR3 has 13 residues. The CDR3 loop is CASSHDRYNEQFF. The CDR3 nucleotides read TGTGCCAGCAGTCACGACAGGTATAATGAGCAGTTCTTC.

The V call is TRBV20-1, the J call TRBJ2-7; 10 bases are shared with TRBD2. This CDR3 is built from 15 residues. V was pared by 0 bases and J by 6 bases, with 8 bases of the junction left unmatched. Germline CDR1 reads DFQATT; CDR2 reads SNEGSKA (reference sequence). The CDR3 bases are TGCAGTGCTAGAGATCTATTCCTAGCGGGAGCCGAGCAGTACTTC. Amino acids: CSARDLFLAGAEQYF.

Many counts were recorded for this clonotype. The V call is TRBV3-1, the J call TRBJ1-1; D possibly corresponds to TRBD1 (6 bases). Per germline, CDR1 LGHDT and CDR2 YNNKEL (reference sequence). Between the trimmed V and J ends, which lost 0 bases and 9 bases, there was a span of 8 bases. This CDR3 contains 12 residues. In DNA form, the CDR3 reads TGTGCCAGCAGCCAAGATACAGGGAAAGCTTTCTTT. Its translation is CASSQDTGKAFF.

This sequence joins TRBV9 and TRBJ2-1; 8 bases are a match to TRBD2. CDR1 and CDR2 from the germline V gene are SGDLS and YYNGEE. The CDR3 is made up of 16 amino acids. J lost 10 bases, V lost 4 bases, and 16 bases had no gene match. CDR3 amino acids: CASSPLSGGLKVEQFF. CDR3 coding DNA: TGTGCCAGCAGCCCCCTGAGCGGGGGCCTTAAAGTAGAGCAGTTCTTC.

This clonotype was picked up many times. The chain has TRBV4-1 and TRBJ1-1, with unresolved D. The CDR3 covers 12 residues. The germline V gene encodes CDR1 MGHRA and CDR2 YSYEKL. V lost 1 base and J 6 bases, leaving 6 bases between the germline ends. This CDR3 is CASSQGTPEAFF. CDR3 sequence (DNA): TGCGCCAGCAGCCAAGGGACGCCTGAAGCTTTCTTT.

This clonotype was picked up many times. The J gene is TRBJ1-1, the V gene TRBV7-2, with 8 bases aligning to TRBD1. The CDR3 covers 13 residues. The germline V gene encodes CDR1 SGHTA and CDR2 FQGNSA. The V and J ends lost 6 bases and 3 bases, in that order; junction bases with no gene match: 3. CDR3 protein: CASSKTGDTEAFF. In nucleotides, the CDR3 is TGTGCCAGCAGTAAGACAGGGGACACTGAAGCTTTCTTT.

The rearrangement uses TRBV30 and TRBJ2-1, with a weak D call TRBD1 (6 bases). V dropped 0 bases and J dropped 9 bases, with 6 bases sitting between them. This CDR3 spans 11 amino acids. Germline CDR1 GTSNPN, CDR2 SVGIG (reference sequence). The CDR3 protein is CAWSVGAEQFF. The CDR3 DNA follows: TGTGCCTGGAGTGTGGGGGCTGAGCAGTTCTTC.

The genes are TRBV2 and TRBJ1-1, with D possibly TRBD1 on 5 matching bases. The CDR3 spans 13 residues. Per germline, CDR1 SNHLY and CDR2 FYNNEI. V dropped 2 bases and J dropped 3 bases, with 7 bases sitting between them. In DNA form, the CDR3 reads TGTGCCAGCAGTGAACCGGGGGACACTGAAGCTTTCTTT. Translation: CASSEPGDTEAFF.

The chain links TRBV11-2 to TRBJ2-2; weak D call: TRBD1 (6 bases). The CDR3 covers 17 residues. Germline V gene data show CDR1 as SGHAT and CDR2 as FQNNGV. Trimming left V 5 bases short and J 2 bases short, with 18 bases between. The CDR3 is CASSPGSGAINTGELFF. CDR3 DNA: TGTGCCAGCAGCCCCGGCTCAGGGGCGATAAACACCGGGGAGCTGTTTTTT.

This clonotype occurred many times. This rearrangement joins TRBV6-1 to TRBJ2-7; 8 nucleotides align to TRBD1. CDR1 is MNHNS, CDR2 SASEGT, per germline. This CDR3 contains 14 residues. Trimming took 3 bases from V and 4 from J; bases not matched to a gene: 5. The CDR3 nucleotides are TGTGCCAGCAGTGATCGCCAGGGGGCATACGAGCAGTACTTC. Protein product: CASSDRQGAYEQYF.

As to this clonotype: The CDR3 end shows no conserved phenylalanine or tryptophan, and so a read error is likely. The CDR3 DNA follows: TGCAGCGTGATGGACAGGGTCGGCACTGAAGCTTTCCTT. Translating it yields CSVMDRVGTEAFL. The chain joins TRBV29-1 to TRBJ1-1; TRBD1 matches at 8 bases. Germline CDR1 is SQVTM and CDR2 is ANQGSEA. J gave up 4 bases and V 6 bases, and 7 bases lay outside the gene matches. There are 13 residues in the CDR3.

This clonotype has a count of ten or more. The CDR3 sequence: CASSLSQSSYNEQFF. In DNA form, the CDR3 reads TGTGCCAGCAGCTTAAGCCAGAGCTCCTACAATGAGCAGTTCTTC. This chain links TRBV7-3 with TRBJ2-1; no reliable D call. Looked up from germline, CDR1 is SGHTA and CDR2 is FQGTGA. The CDR3 totals 15 residues. V was cut by 1 base and J by 0 bases, with 7 bases left in between.

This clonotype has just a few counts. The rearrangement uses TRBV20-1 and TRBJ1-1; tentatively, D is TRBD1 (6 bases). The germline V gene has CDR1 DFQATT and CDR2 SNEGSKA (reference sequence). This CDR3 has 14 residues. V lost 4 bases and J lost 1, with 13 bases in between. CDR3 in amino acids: CSATRGQTNTEAFF. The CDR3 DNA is TGCAGTGCTACACGAGGACAGACGAACACTGAAGCTTTCTTT.

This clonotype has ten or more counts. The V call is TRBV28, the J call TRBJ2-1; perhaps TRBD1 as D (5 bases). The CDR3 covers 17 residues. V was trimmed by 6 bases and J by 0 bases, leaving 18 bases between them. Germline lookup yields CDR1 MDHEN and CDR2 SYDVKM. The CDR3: CASSRAGLVGSYNEQFF. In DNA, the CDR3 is TGTGCCAGCAGCAGGGCAGGGTTGGTAGGCTCCTACAATGAGCAGTTCTTC.

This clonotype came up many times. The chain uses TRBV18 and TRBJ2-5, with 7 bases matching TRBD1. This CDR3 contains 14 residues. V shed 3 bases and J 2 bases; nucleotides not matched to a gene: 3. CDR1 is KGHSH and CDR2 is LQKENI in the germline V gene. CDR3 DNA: TGTGCCAGCTCACCGGACAGGCGACAAGAGACCCAGTACTTC. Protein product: CASSPDRRQETQYF.

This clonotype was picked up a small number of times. The CDR3 sequence is CASSLRYRGRLRNTIYF. The CDR3 nucleotides are TGTGCCAGCAGCCTACGATACAGGGGAAGGCTTCGTAACACCATATATTTT. This chain joins TRBV7-9 and TRBJ1-3; 7 bases agree with TRBD1. The CDR3 has 17 amino acids. Trimming removed 5 bases from V and 7 bases from J; junction bases left unmatched: 17. Germline V lookup: CDR1 SEHNR, CDR2 FQNEAQ (reference sequence).

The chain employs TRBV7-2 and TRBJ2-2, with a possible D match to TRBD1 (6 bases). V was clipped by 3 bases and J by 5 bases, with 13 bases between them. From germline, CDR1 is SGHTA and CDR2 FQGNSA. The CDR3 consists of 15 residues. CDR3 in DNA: TGTGCCAGCAGCTTGGTTCAGGGGCCGACCGGGGAGCTGTTTTTT. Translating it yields CASSLVQGPTGELFF.

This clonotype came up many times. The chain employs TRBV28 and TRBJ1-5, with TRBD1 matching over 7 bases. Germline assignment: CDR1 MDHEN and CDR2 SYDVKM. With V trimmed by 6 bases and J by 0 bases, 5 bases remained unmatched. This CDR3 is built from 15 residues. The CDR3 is CASRRTGVSNQPQHF. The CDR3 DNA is TGTGCCAGCAGACGTACAGGGGTTAGCAATCAGCCCCAGCATTTT.

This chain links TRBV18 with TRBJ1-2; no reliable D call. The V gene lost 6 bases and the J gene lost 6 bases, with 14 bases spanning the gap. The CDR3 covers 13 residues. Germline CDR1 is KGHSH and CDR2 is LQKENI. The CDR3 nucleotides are TGTGCCAGCTCGAACGAGGCCGGGGATGGCTACACCTTC. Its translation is CASSNEAGDGYTF.

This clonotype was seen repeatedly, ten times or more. The CDR3 loop is CASSQVGQNTDTQYF. DNA for the CDR3: TGTGCCAGCAGCCAAGTCGGTCAAAACACAGATACGCAGTATTTT. The chain has TRBV3-1 and TRBJ2-3; D not resolved. The CDR3 is 15 amino acids. Germline values: CDR1 LGHDT, CDR2 YNNKEL (reference sequence). Trimming shortened V by 1 base and J by 2 bases, and 10 bases separated the two germline ends.

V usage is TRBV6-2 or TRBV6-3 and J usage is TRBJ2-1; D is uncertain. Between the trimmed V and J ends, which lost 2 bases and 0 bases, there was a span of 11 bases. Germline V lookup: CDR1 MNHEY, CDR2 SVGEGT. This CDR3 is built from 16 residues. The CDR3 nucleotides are TGTGCCAGCAGTTACAGCCTCTACAGCTCCTACAATGAGCAGTTCTTC. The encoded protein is CASSYSLYSSYNEQFF.